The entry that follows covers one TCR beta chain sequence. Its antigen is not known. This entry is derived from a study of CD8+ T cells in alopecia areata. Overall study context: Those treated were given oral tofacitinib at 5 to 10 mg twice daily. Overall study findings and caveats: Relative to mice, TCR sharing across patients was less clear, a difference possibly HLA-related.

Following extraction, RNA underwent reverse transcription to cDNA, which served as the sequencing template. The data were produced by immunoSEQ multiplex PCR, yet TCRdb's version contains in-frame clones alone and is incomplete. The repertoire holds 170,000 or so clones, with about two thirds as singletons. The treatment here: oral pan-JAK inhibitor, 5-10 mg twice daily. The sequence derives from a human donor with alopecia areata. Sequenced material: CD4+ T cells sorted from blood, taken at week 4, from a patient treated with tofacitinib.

The CDR3 loop is CAWSESGGRTDTQYF. The CDR3 coding sequence is TGTGCCTGGAGTGAAAGCGGGGGGCGCACAGATACGCAGTATTTT. This chain joins TRBV30 and TRBJ2-3; 9 bases align to TRBD2. This CDR3 contains 15 residues. V lost 1 base and J lost 1; bases outside the gene matches: 3. Per the germline V gene, CDR1 is GTSNPN and CDR2 is SVGIG (reference sequence).